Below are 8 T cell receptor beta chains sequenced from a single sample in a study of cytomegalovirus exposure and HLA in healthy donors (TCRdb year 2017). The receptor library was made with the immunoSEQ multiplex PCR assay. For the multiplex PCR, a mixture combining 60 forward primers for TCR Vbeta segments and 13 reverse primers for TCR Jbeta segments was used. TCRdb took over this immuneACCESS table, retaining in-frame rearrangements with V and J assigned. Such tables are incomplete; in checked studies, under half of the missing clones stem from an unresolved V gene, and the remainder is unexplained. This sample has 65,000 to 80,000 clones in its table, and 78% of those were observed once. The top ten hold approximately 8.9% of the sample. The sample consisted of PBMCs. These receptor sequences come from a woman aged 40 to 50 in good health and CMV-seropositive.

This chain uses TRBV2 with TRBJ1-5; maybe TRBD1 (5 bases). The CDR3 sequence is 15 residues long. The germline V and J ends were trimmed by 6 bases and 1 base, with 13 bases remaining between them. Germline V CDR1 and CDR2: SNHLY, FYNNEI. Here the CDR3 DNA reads TGTGCCAGCAGGGAAAGACAGATCAGCAATCAGCCCCAGCATTTT. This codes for CASRERQISNQPQHF.

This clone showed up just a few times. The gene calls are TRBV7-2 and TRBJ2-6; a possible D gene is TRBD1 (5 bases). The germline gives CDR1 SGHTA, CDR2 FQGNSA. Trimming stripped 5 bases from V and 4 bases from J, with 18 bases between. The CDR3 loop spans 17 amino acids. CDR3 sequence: CASSLHGPGSGANVLTF. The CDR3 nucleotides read TGTGCCAGCAGCCTCCATGGGCCAGGGTCCGGGGCCAACGTCCTGACTTTC.

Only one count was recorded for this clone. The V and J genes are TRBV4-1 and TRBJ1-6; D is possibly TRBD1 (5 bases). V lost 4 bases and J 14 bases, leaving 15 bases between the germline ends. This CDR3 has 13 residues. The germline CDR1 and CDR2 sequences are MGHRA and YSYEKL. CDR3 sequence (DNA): TGCGCCAGCAGCCTCCTGGCTGGAGGGGCCCTCCACTTT. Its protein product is CASSLLAGGALHF.

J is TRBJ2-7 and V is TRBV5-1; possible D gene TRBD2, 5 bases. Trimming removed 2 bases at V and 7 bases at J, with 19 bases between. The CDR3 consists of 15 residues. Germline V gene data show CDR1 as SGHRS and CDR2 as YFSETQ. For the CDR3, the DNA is TGCGCCAGCAGCTTATTCGAGGGTCGTACGGGAGAGCAGTACTTC. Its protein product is CASSLFEGRTGEQYF.

The CDR3 sequence is CASSIYRGSNQPQHF. The CDR3 DNA reads as TGTGCCAGCAGCATCTACCGGGGTAGCAATCAGCCCCAGCATTTT. The rearrangement links TRBV5-6 to TRBJ1-5; D unclear. The V end was cut by 4 bases, the J end by 0 bases, with 11 bases between. Germline-derived CDR1 and CDR2 are SGHDT and YYEEEE. CDR3 length: 15 amino acids.

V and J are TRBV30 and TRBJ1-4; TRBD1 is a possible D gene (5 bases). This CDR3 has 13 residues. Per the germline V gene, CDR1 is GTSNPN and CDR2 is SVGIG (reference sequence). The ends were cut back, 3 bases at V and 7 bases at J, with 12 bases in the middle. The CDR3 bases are TGTGCCTGGAGGAGCAGGGCAGCTGAAAAACTGTTTTTT. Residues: CAWRSRAAEKLFF.

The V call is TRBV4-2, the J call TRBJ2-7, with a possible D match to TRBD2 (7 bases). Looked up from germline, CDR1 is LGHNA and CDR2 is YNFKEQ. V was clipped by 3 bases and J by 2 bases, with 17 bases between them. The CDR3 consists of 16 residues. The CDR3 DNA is TGTGCCAGCAGCCACATTACCGGGGGGCCCACCTACGAGCAGTACTTC. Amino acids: CASSHITGGPTYEQYF.

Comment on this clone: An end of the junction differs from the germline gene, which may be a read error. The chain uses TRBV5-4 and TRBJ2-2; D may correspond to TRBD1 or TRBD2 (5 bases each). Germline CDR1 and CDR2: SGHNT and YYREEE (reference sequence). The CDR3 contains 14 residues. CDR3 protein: CAGSLGRVTGELFF. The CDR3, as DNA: TGTGCCGGCAGCTTGGGGCGGGTCACCGGGGAGCTGTTTTTT.